The present T cell receptor beta chain was sequenced within a study of early T cells in non-severe SARS-CoV-2 infection. On the study more broadly: Bulk RNA from unsorted whole blood was sequenced; chains were unpaired. Findings and caveats of the study: VDJdb matches were skewed toward anti-spike CD8 T cell responses.

This clonotype has a count of ten or more. What it binds is unknown. Each cDNA molecule carried a unique molecular identifier. MiXCR was run by TCRdb on the 5' RACE reads, yielding one entry per CDR3 protein. Among roughly 63,000 distinct CDR3 sequences listed, under 15% were seen once. The TCR was taken from an adult who was a healthcare worker with PCR-confirmed SARS-CoV-2 infection or an uninfected control (not recorded which). Sequencing was done on a sample of whole blood.

CDR3 in amino acids: CASSLNRGQKDTQYF. Here the CDR3 DNA reads TGCGCCAGCAGCCTAAACAGGGGGCAGAAAGATACGCAGTATTTT. The rearrangement uses TRBV4-1 and TRBJ2-3, with TRBD1 matching over 9 bases. Germline CDR1 MGHRA, CDR2 YSYEKL. The CDR3 extends over 15 amino acids. Trimming at V came to 4 bases and at J to 5 bases, leaving 7 bases not matched to a gene.